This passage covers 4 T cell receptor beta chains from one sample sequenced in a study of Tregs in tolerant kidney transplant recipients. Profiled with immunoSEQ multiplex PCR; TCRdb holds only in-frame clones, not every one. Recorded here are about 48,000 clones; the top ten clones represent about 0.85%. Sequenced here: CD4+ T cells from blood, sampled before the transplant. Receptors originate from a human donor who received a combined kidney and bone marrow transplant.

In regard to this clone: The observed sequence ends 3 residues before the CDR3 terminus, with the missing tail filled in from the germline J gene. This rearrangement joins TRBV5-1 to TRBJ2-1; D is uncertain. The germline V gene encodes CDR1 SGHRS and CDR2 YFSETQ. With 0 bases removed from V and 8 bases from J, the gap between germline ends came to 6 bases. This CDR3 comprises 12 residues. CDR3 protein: CASSLEVDEQFF. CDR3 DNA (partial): TGCGCCAGCAGCTTGGAGGTCGATGAG.

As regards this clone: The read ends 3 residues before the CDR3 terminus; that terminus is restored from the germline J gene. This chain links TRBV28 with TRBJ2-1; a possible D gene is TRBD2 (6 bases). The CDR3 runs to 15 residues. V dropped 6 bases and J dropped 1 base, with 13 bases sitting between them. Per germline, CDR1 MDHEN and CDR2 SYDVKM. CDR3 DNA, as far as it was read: TGTGCCAGCAGGCGTAGCGGCCCGTCCTACAATGAG. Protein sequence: CASRRSGPSYNE. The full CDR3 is CASRRSGPSYNEQFF.

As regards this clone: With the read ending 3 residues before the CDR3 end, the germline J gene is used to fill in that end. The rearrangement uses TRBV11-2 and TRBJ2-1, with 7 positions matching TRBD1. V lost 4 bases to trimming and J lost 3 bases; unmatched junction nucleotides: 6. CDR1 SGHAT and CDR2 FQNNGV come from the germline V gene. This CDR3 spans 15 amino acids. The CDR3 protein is CASSSTGYYYNEQFF. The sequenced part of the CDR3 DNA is TGTGCCAGCAGCTCGACAGGGTACTACTACAATGAG.

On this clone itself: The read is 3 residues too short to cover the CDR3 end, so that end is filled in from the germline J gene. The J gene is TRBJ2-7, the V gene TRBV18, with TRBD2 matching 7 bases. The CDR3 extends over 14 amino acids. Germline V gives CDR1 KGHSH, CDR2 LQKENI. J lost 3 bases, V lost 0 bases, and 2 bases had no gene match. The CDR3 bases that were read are TGTGCCAGCTCACCACCACCGGGGGGCTACGAG. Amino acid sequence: CASSPPPGGYE. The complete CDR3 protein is CASSPPPGGYEQYF.